The 27 T cell receptor beta chains below come from one sample, sequenced in a study of siplizumab effects on memory and regulatory T cells. Clones were sequenced by immunoSEQ multiplex PCR, and TCRdb holds only the in-frame ones, with some missing. The table has around 87,000 clones, around 89% seen once; the top ten hold roughly 15%. Input material: CD4+ T cells sorted from blood. The receptors stem from a human donor in good health.

The DNA of the CDR3 is TGCAGCGTTGAAGATGGCACCCTCTACAATGAGCAGTTCTTC. This translates into CSVEDGTLYNEQFF. The chain recombines TRBV29-1 with TRBJ2-1; D not certain. Germline values: CDR1 SQVTM, CDR2 ANQGSEA. The CDR3 length is 14 residues. V shed 0 bases and J shed 3 bases, with 9 bases lying between them.

The chain is built from TRBV25-1 and TRBJ1-2; no definite D call. Trimming stripped 1 base from V and 2 bases from J, with 8 bases between. CDR3 length: 14 residues. Germline V gene data show CDR1 as MGHDK and CDR2 as SYGVNS. The CDR3, as DNA: TGTGCCAGCAGTGAATTCGGCACCAACTATGGCTACACCTTC. This translates into CASSEFGTNYGYTF.

The V and J genes are TRBV9 and TRBJ2-3; D ambiguous. Germline CDR1 SGDLS, CDR2 YYNGEE. This CDR3 is 13 amino acids long. V was cut by 6 bases and J by 2 bases, with 10 bases left in between. This CDR3 reads CASNGRFTDTQYF. In DNA form, the CDR3 reads TGTGCCAGCAATGGAAGATTCACAGATACGCAGTATTTT.

The chain has TRBV18 and TRBJ1-2; D remains unclear. The V gene's germline CDR1 is KGHSH and CDR2 LQKENI. With 6 bases removed from V and 7 bases from J, the gap between germline ends came to 15 bases. This CDR3 contains 13 residues. CDR3 sequence (DNA): TGTGCCAGCTCCCCCTCGGGGATAGGTGGCTACACCTTC. Its translation is CASSPSGIGGYTF.

The J gene is TRBJ2-7, the V gene TRBV14; D uncertain. Per germline, CDR1 SGHDN and CDR2 FVKESK. The CDR3 is 14 residues long. The germline V and J ends were trimmed by 0 bases and 2 bases, with 8 bases remaining between them. The CDR3 DNA reads TGTGCCAGCAGCCAAGATCAGTATACCTACGAGCAGTACTTC. Amino acid sequence: CASSQDQYTYEQYF.

V is TRBV6-1 and J is TRBJ1-5, with D unclear. CDR3 size: 13 residues. Germline lookup yields CDR1 MNHNS and CDR2 SASEGT. The V end lost 8 bases, the J end lost 3 bases, and 11 bases lay between the germline ends. The chain's CDR3 is CASAGIHNQPQHF. CDR3 nucleotides: TGTGCCAGCGCCGGCATACACAATCAGCCCCAGCATTTT.

The genes are TRBV5-5 and TRBJ2-3; D not resolved. Germline CDR1 reads SGHKS; CDR2 reads YYEKEE (reference sequence). Trimming took off 0 bases at V and 2 bases at J, with 7 bases between the two ends. The CDR3 runs to 14 residues. CDR3 DNA: TGTGCCAGCAGCTTGGTCAGGACCACAGATACGCAGTATTTT. Amino acid sequence: CASSLVRTTDTQYF.

This chain uses TRBV2 with TRBJ1-2; D perhaps matches TRBD1 (5 bases). V lost 0 bases to trimming and J lost 3 bases, with 11 bases between them. Germline V gene sequence: CDR1 SNHLY, CDR2 FYNNEI. The CDR3 runs to 15 residues. The CDR3 DNA sequence: TGTGCCAGCAGTGAAGCAGGGGCGAACCACTATGGCTACACCTTC. Residues: CASSEAGANHYGYTF.

There are a few counts of this clone. The chain has TRBV5-1 and TRBJ2-5; no reliable D call. There are 11 residues in the CDR3. V lost 4 bases, J lost 0 bases, and 1 base lay in between. Per germline, CDR1 SGHRS and CDR2 YFSETQ. The CDR3 protein is CASSDQETQYF. CDR3 DNA: TGCGCCAGCAGCGACCAAGAGACCCAGTACTTC.

The chain employs TRBV18 and TRBJ1-1; 7 bases align to TRBD1. Germline-derived CDR1 and CDR2 are KGHSH and LQKENI. V shed 3 bases, J shed 5 bases, and the junction held 12 bases outside the gene matches. The CDR3 totals 16 residues. The CDR3 DNA reads as TGTGCCAGCTCACCGAGGGACAGAGGGGGATGGACTGAAGCTTTCTTT. Its translation is CASSPRDRGGWTEAFF.

This chain's CDR3 is CASSPAENQPQHF. The CDR3 coding sequence is TGTGCCAGCTCACCGGCGGAGAATCAGCCCCAGCATTTT. The chain combines TRBV18 with TRBJ1-5; D is uncertain. The length of the CDR3 is 13 residues. Germline V gene data show CDR1 as KGHSH and CDR2 as LQKENI. V dropped 3 bases and J dropped 4 bases, with 7 bases sitting between them.

V is TRBV29-1 and J is TRBJ1-2; D is perhaps TRBD1 (5 bases). Germline lookup yields CDR1 SQVTM and CDR2 ANQGSEA. CDR3 length: 14 amino acids. Trimming cost V 7 bases and J 3 bases, with 18 bases left between them. CDR3 coding DNA: TGCAGCGCCCCCACCCGGGGCGCGGACTATGGCTACACCTTC. Amino acids: CSAPTRGADYGYTF. The whole variable domain, filled in from reference TRBV29-1 and TRBJ1-2, reads SAVISQKPSRDICQRGTSLTIQCQVDSQVTMMFWYRQQPGQSLTLIATANQGSEATYESGFVIDKFPISRPNLTFSTLTVSNMSPEDSSIYLCSAPTRGADYGYTFGSGTRLTVV.

The V call is TRBV7-9, the J call TRBJ2-5; the D is unclear. The J call may be in error: the DNA end matches TRBJ2-7 better. The CDR3 runs 12 residues. CDR1 is SEHNR and CDR2 is FQNEAQ in the germline V gene (reference sequence). CDR3 in amino acids: CASSLSSYEQYF. The CDR3 DNA sequence: TGTGCCAGCAGCCTTAGCTCCTACGAGCAGTACTTC.

V is TRBV11-3 and J is TRBJ2-2; the D gene is possibly TRBD2 (6 bases). This CDR3 contains 15 residues. V lost 1 base and J 4 bases, leaving 10 bases between the germline ends. Germline CDR1 reads SGHNT; CDR2 reads YENEEA. The CDR3 here is CASSLAGVVTGELFF. DNA of the CDR3: TGTGCCAGCAGCTTAGCGGGAGTAGTCACCGGGGAGCTGTTTTTT.

Comment on this clone: One end of the junction does not line up with germline, which may come from a read error. The rearrangement uses TRBV7-7 and TRBJ2-1, with D uncertain. The germline V gene has CDR1 SSHAT and CDR2 FNYEAQ (reference sequence). The CDR3 is 13 residues long. The CDR3 loop is CASSPAGFNEQFF. In nucleotides, the CDR3 is TGTGCTAGCAGCCCCGCTGGGTTTAATGAGCAGTTCTTC.

This chain connects TRBV7-9 to TRBJ1-2, with D perhaps matching TRBD1 (5 bases). V was clipped by 5 bases and J by 8 bases, with 12 bases between them. Per the germline V gene, CDR1 is SEHNR and CDR2 is FQNEAQ (reference sequence). There are 12 residues in the CDR3. This CDR3 is CASSQTEEGYTF. CDR3 coding DNA: TGTGCCAGCAGCCAGACAGAGGAAGGCTACACCTTC.

Regarding this clone: Other DNA sequences in this sample translate to the same CDR3. This chain connects TRBV6-1 to TRBJ1-4, with 7 bases aligning to TRBD1. This CDR3 region has 14 residues. Germline V lookup: CDR1 MNHNS, CDR2 SASEGT. The J segment lost 8 bases and the V segment lost 1 base, leaving 4 bases of the junction unmatched. The chain's CDR3 is CASSEGTGSEKLFF. CDR3 bases: TGTGCCAGCAGTGAAGGGACAGGCTCCGAAAAACTGTTTTTT.

The V and J genes are TRBV19 and TRBJ2-1; D may be TRBD2 (5 bases). The CDR3 has 16 amino acids. CDR1 LNHDA and CDR2 SQIVND come from the germline V gene (reference sequence). V lost 4 bases and J lost 2, with 15 bases in between. The CDR3 coding sequence is TGTGCCAGTAGTACCCCCAGGACTCGACCCTACAATGAGCAGTTCTTC. This sequence encodes CASSTPRTRPYNEQFF.

This sequence joins TRBV11-2 and TRBJ2-7, with TRBD2 identical over 13 bases. The CDR3 spans 15 residues. After removal of 3 bases from V and 4 bases from J, the junction contained 3 bases not matched to a gene. In germline, CDR1 is SGHAT, CDR2 FQNNGV. CDR3 protein: CASSLRTSGSYEQYF. CDR3 sequence (DNA): TGTGCCAGCAGCTTGAGGACTAGCGGGAGTTACGAGCAGTACTTC.

The rearrangement links TRBV6-5 to TRBJ2-5; the D gene could be TRBD1 or TRBD2 (5 bases each). V lost 2 bases and J lost 0, with 7 bases in between. The CDR3 runs 14 residues. Germline assignment: CDR1 MNHEY and CDR2 SVGAGI. Here the CDR3 reads CASSYGGHQETQYF. The CDR3 nucleotides are TGTGCCAGCAGTTACGGGGGACACCAAGAGACCCAGTACTTC.

The J gene is TRBJ1-5, the V gene TRBV19, with D possibly matching TRBD1 (5 bases). The germline V gene has CDR1 LNHDA and CDR2 SQIVND (reference sequence). The CDR3 totals 14 residues. Trimming removed 1 base at V and 3 bases at J, with 7 bases between. CDR3 sequence: CASSIAGINQPQHF. In nucleotides, the CDR3 is TGTGCCAGTAGTATAGCAGGGATCAATCAGCCCCAGCATTTT.

The rearrangement links TRBV2 to TRBJ2-3; tentative D call: TRBD2 (6 bases). Trimming took 7 bases from V and 6 from J, leaving 8 bases between them. This CDR3 has 11 amino acids. CDR1 and CDR2 (germline): SNHLY, FYNNEI. The CDR3 DNA follows: TGTGCCAGCAATCTAGCGGATACGCAGTATTTT. Translation: CASNLADTQYF.

The chain joins TRBV7-8 to TRBJ1-1; D is unresolved. Between the trimmed V and J ends, which lost 4 bases and 4 bases, there was a span of 19 bases. Looked up from germline, CDR1 is SGHVS and CDR2 is FQNEAQ. The CDR3 spans 16 residues. This CDR3 reads CASSSHGPAAGTEAFF. CDR3 sequence (DNA): TGTGCCAGCAGCTCCCACGGGCCCGCTGCGGGCACTGAAGCTTTCTTT.

The chain combines TRBV30 with TRBJ2-7; 8 bases fit TRBD2. This CDR3 spans 19 amino acids. J was trimmed by 7 bases and V by 1 base; bases with no gene match: 24. CDR1 GTSNPN and CDR2 SVGIG come from the germline V gene (reference sequence). The CDR3: CAWSAFFTGRISGMGEQYF. CDR3 nucleotides: TGTGCCTGGAGTGCCTTCTTCACCGGTCGTATTAGCGGGATGGGGGAGCAGTACTTC. The full variable domain, its missing parts supplied by reference TRBV30 and TRBJ2-7, is SQTIHQWPATLVQPVGSPLSLECTVEGTSNPNLYWYRQAAGRGLQLLFYSVGIGQISSEVPQNLSASRPQDRQFILSSKKLLLSDSGFYLCAWSAFFTGRISGMGEQYFGPGTRLTVT.

This clone appeared a single time. The V gene is TRBV18, the J gene TRBJ2-1; 10 positions agree with TRBD2. This CDR3 contains 19 residues. V lost 3 bases and J lost 8; bases outside the gene matches: 19. Germline V gene data show CDR1 as KGHSH and CDR2 as LQKENI. In nucleotides, the CDR3 is TGTGCCAGCTCACCCCTCTACGAGCGGGAGGGCCCCCCTAAGGATGAGCAGTTCTTC. Translation: CASSPLYEREGPPKDEQFF.

The chain joins TRBV9 to TRBJ1-2, with 11 bases matching TRBD1. The V and J ends lost 5 bases and 7 bases, in that order; junction bases with no gene match: 1. Germline loops: CDR1 SGDLS, CDR2 YYNGEE. There are 12 residues in the CDR3. CDR3 region: CASRGTGGGYTF. For the CDR3, the DNA is TGTGCCAGCAGGGGGACAGGGGGTGGCTACACCTTC.

This clone was detected only a few times. This chain uses TRBV7-3 with TRBJ2-6, with D perhaps given as TRBD1 or TRBD2 (5 bases each). Trimming shortened V by 0 bases and J by 0 bases, and 15 bases separated the two germline ends. This CDR3 has 19 residues. Germline assignment: CDR1 SGHTA and CDR2 FQGTGA. The DNA for the CDR3 is TGTGCCAGCAGCTTAACGGGGACGGTCGGCGTCTCTGGGGCCAACGTCCTGACTTTC. Protein sequence: CASSLTGTVGVSGANVLTF.